Shown below are 32 T cell receptor beta chains from a single sample sequenced in a study of CD8+CD57+ T cells in acquired aplastic anemia. Genomic DNA, the template, was used for profiling of the TCR beta VDJ and CDR3. Using its own MiXCR run on the reads, TCRdb lists one record per CDR3 protein. The top ten hold 2% to 3% of the sample, which has 120,000 or so distinct CDR3 sequences, around 48% seen once. Source material: sorted CD4+, CD8+, or CD8+CD57+ T cells (not recorded which) from PBMCs. The receptors were sampled from a human donor in good health, serving as a control.

Details on this clonotype: The conserved phenylalanine or tryptophan normally closing the CDR3 is absent here, so this likely arose from a read error. No DNA is shown, since the ends of the CDR3 on it are uncertain; the CDR3 is the one TCRdb lists. This chain links TRBV19 with TRBJ1-6. Germline V gene lookup returns CDR1 LNHDA and CDR2 SQIVND (reference sequence). The CDR3 region is 9 residues in length, termini included. The CDR3 loop reads CASKGRNLS.

This clonotype was observed a few times. J is TRBJ2-1 and V is TRBV10-3, with 9 bases aligning to TRBD1. Germline values: CDR1 ENHRY, CDR2 SYGVKD. The V gene end was trimmed by 7 bases and the J gene end by 5 bases; junction bases not matched to a gene: 12. The CDR3 extends over 16 amino acids. CDR3 nucleotides: TGTGCCATCAAAGTCGGGTCTGGGACAGGGAACAATGAGCAGTTCTTC. Its translation is CAIKVGSGTGNNEQFF.

This clonotype was counted once. The chain recombines TRBV25-1 with TRBJ2-5, with D tentatively TRBD1 (6 bases). This CDR3 has 16 amino acids. The V gene's germline CDR1 is MGHDK and CDR2 SYGVNS. V shed 3 bases and J shed 5 bases, with 19 bases lying between them. The DNA of the CDR3 is TGTGCCAGCAGTGACCTCGGACAGCTCGGGGTTGAGACCCAGTACTTC. Its protein product is CASSDLGQLGVETQYF.

The chain is built from TRBV10-2 and TRBJ2-7; 8 nucleotides match TRBD2. CDR1 WSHSY and CDR2 SAAADI come from the germline V gene. Trimming cost V 0 bases and J 3 bases; bases outside gene matches: 7. The CDR3 has 16 amino acids. CDR3 in amino acids: CASSESIIAGHYEQYF. Here the CDR3 DNA reads TGCGCCAGCAGTGAGTCGATAATAGCGGGGCACTACGAGCAGTACTTC.

This sequence joins TRBV6-1 and TRBJ1-2; TRBD1 matches 7 bases. Germline-derived CDR1 and CDR2 are MNHNS and SASEGT. This CDR3 region has 16 residues. With 6 bases clipped from V and 8 bases from J, the junction kept 18 bases outside the gene matches. CDR3 protein: CASRGGLTLVPSGYTF. Written as DNA, the CDR3 is TGTGCCAGCAGAGGGGGCCTGACCCTTGTTCCGTCGGGCTACACCTTC.

This clonotype was found many times. The J gene is TRBJ2-7, the V gene TRBV20-1; D is perhaps TRBD1 (5 bases). The length of the CDR3 is 12 residues. Germline V gene sequence: CDR1 DFQATT, CDR2 SNEGSKA (reference sequence). Between the trimmed V and J ends, which lost 4 bases and 7 bases, there was a span of 14 bases. CDR3 DNA: TGCAGTGCTACCCCCACTAAGGGGGAGCAGTACTTC. Translating it yields CSATPTKGEQYF.

This clonotype was seen at least ten times. The chain has TRBV11-2 and TRBJ1-2, with 8 positions matching TRBD1. The germline V gene has CDR1 SGHAT and CDR2 FQNNGV. V shed 5 bases, J shed 7 bases, and the junction held 6 bases outside the gene matches. The CDR3 extends over 13 amino acids. The CDR3 DNA reads as TGTGCCAGCAGCACGGACAGGGTAATTGGCTACACCTTC. As protein: CASSTDRVIGYTF.

V gene TRBV24-1 combines with J gene TRBJ2-1; unclear D gene. V was clipped by 8 bases and J by 9 bases, with 13 bases between them. This CDR3 is built from 12 residues. CDR1 is KGHDR, CDR2 SFDVKD, per germline. CDR3 coding DNA: TGTGCCACCACCAAACAAGACGGTGAGCAGTTCTTC. This codes for CATTKQDGEQFF.

The chain joins TRBV29-1 to TRBJ2-7; D may be TRBD1 (5 bases). The CDR3 loop spans 14 amino acids. Germline V CDR1 and CDR2: SQVTM, ANQGSEA. Trimming cost V 3 bases and J 1 base, with 13 bases left between them. The DNA for the CDR3 is TGCAGCGTTGACCAGGGCCAAGGGTCCTACGAGCAGTACTTC. Protein product: CSVDQGQGSYEQYF.

The gene calls are TRBV25-1 and TRBJ1-6; D is unresolved. The CDR3 has 16 residues. The germline CDR1 and CDR2 sequences are MGHDK and SYGVNS. V was cut by 2 bases and J by 3 bases, with 11 bases left in between. CDR3 amino acids: CASSEGLGIYNSPLHF. For the CDR3, the DNA is TGTGCCAGCAGTGAAGGGTTAGGGATCTATAATTCACCCCTCCACTTT. Full variable domain (missing parts from reference TRBV25-1 and TRBJ1-6): EADIYQTPRYLVIGTGKKITLECSQTMGHDKMYWYQQDPGMELHLIHYSYGVNSTEKGDLSSESTVSRIRTEHFPLTLESARPSHTSQYLCASSEGLGIYNSPLHFGNGTRLTVT.

This clonotype was counted at least ten times. This CDR3 is CASSLEGTSTDTQYF. CDR3 nucleotides: TGTGCCAGCAGCTTAGAGGGGACCAGCACAGATACGCAGTATTTT. V gene TRBV13 combines with J gene TRBJ2-3; D assignment may be TRBD1 or TRBD2 (5 bases each). The CDR3 runs to 15 residues. The germline V gene has CDR1 PRHDT and CDR2 FYEKMQ (reference sequence). V gave up 1 base and J gave up 0 bases, with 8 bases separating them. Supplemented by reference TRBV13 and TRBJ2-3, the full variable domain reads AAGVIQSPRHLIKEKRETATLKCYPIPRHDTVYWYQQGPGQDPQFLISFYEKMQSDKGSIPDRFSAQQFSDYHSELNMSSLELGDSALYFCASSLEGTSTDTQYFGPGTRLTVL.

This clonotype was counted ten times or more. V gene TRBV6-1 combines with J gene TRBJ1-2; D possibly corresponds to TRBD1 (6 bases). This CDR3 has 14 amino acids. Germline V CDR1 and CDR2: MNHNS, SASEGT. The V end was cut by 5 bases, the J end by 1 base, with 11 bases between. CDR3 sequence reads: CASSRQAINYGYTF. In DNA form, the CDR3 reads TGTGCCAGCAGTCGACAGGCGATTAACTATGGCTACACCTTC.

This clonotype has a count of ten or more. V is TRBV2 and J is TRBJ1-1, with D uncertain. Germline V gives CDR1 SNHLY, CDR2 FYNNEI. V lost 7 bases and J 1 base, leaving 16 bases between the germline ends. This CDR3 spans 15 amino acids. CDR3 DNA: TGTGCCAGCAACCTAGGCACCCTGCGGAACACTGAAGCTTTCTTT. Its translation is CASNLGTLRNTEAFF.

The chain has TRBV25-1 and TRBJ1-5; D call uncertain. From germline, CDR1 is MGHDK and CDR2 SYGVNS. The CDR3 consists of 13 residues. V was trimmed by 6 bases and J by 3 bases, leaving 9 bases between them. This CDR3 is CASSADDNQPQHF. Written as DNA, the CDR3 is TGTGCCAGCAGCGCGGACGACAATCAGCCCCAGCATTTT.

This clonotype turned up a few times. The chain joins TRBV19 to TRBJ2-7; TRBD1 aligns across 9 bases. Germline V lookup: CDR1 LNHDA, CDR2 SQIVND (reference sequence). Unmatched junction bases numbered 4, after V lost 7 bases and J lost 3 bases. This CDR3 spans 13 amino acids. CDR3 amino acids: CASTPGQGYEQYF. Written as DNA, the CDR3 is TGTGCCAGTACCCCGGGACAGGGCTACGAGCAGTACTTC.

This clonotype was seen ten or more times. J is TRBJ2-7 and V is TRBV11-1, with a tentative D call TRBD2 (6 bases). The CDR3 has 15 residues. V lost 6 bases to trimming and J lost 7 bases, with 22 bases between them. CDR1 and CDR2 from the germline V gene are SGHAT and FQDESV (reference sequence). The CDR3 DNA is TGTGCCAGCAGGGATACGACAGCGGGTAGTATTGAGCAGTACTTC. This encodes CASRDTTAGSIEQYF.

Ten or more counts support this clonotype. The chain recombines TRBV29-1 with TRBJ1-2; 7 positions match TRBD1. Germline values: CDR1 SQVTM, CDR2 ANQGSEA. The CDR3 length is 15 residues. With V trimmed by 5 bases and J by 0 bases, 9 bases remained unmatched. The CDR3 coding sequence is TGCAGCGTTCGGTACATGGGACAGTCTAACTATGGCTACACCTTC. The encoded protein is CSVRYMGQSNYGYTF.

The chain carries TRBV29-1 and TRBJ2-5, with D possibly being TRBD1 or TRBD2 (6 bases each). Per the germline V gene, CDR1 is SQVTM and CDR2 is ANQGSEA. The CDR3 is 11 residues long. The V end was cut by 4 bases, the J end by 9 bases, with 12 bases between. CDR3 nucleotide sequence: TGCAGCGTTGTGAGGGGGGTGGCCCAGTACTTC. It is translated as CSVVRGVAQYF.

A note on this clonotype: At one end the junction does not follow the germline gene, possibly because of a read error. The V call is TRBV7-8, the J call TRBJ2-7, with 7 bases identical to TRBD1. The germline CDR1 and CDR2 sequences are SGHVS and FQNEAQ. The CDR3 is 13 amino acids. CDR3 nucleotides: TGCGCCAGCAGCCGGGACAGACCCTACGAGCAGTACTTC. It translates to CASSRDRPYEQYF. The entire variable domain, with the rest obtained from reference TRBV7-8 and TRBJ2-7, is as follows: GAGVSQSPRYKVAKRGQDVALRCDPISGHVSLFWYQQALGQGPEFLTYFQNEAQLDKSGLPSDRFFAERPEGSVSTLKIQRTQQEDSAVYLCASSRDRPYEQYFGPGTRLTVT.

Note on this clonotype: A junction boundary mismatches the germline segment, possibly from a read error. This chain links TRBV7-9 with TRBJ2-5; tentatively, D is TRBD2 (6 bases). The length of the CDR3 is 14 residues. Germline CDR1 SEHNR, CDR2 FQNEAQ (reference sequence). CDR3 nucleotide sequence: TGTGCCGGCAGACCTACGGGGGATATACAGACCCAGTACTTC. It yields the protein CAGRPTGDIQTQYF.

This clonotype was seen ten or more times. The chain joins TRBV27 to TRBJ1-1; TRBD1 matches at 7 bases. With 2 bases clipped from V and 7 bases from J, the junction kept 4 bases outside the gene matches. Germline values: CDR1 MNHEY, CDR2 SMNVEV (reference sequence). The CDR3 is 13 amino acids. The CDR3 here is CASSLPRQGEAFF. The CDR3 nucleotides are TGTGCCAGCAGTTTACCTCGACAGGGTGAAGCTTTCTTT.

This clonotype was observed at least ten times. The CDR3 region is CASSLGTNAREQYF. CDR3 sequence (DNA): TGTGCCAGCAGTTTAGGGACTAATGCGAGAGAGCAGTACTTC. This chain links TRBV12-3 or TRBV12-4 with TRBJ2-7, with a possible D match to TRBD2 (6 bases). Trimming removed 1 base at V and 7 bases at J, with 14 bases between. The CDR3 totals 14 residues.

This clonotype occurred a few times. V and J are TRBV12-3 or TRBV12-4 and TRBJ1-1; D might be TRBD1 (6 bases). The CDR3 has 15 amino acids. Trimming removed 5 bases at V and 3 bases at J, with 16 bases between. The CDR3 sequence: CASSPLGGAYTEAFF. DNA of the CDR3: TGTGCCAGCAGTCCCTTAGGGGGGGCGTACACTGAAGCTTTCTTT.

This clonotype was detected only once. The V call is TRBV5-6, the J call TRBJ2-7, with D perhaps matching TRBD2 (7 bases). The germline CDR1 and CDR2 sequences are SGHDT and YYEEEE. Trimming removed 6 bases at V and 7 bases at J, with 20 bases between. The CDR3 loop spans 14 amino acids. The CDR3 bases are TGTGCCAGCAACCAAGGACGGGGGGCGAGGGAGCAGTACTTC. It codes for CASNQGRGAREQYF.

At least ten counts were recorded for this clonotype. V and J are TRBV7-8 and TRBJ2-3, with 9 bases fitting TRBD2. The V and J ends lost 9 bases and 1 base, in that order; junction bases with no gene match: 2. Germline lookup yields CDR1 SGHVS and CDR2 FQNEAQ. CDR3 size: 13 residues. In DNA, the CDR3 is TGTGCCAGTCGGACTAGCGGCACAGATACGCAGTATTTT. It specifies CASRTSGTDTQYF.

This sequence joins TRBV9 and TRBJ2-7; 8 positions agree with TRBD1. The CDR3 contains 15 residues. Germline lookup yields CDR1 SGDLS and CDR2 YYNGEE. J gave up 3 bases and V 5 bases, and 10 bases lay outside the gene matches. This CDR3 is CASSFPGTGIYEQYF. The CDR3 region has the DNA TGTGCCAGCAGTTTCCCCGGGACAGGAATCTACGAGCAGTACTTC. Looking up the rest from reference TRBV9 and TRBJ2-7 gives the full variable domain: DSGVTQTPKHLITATGQRVTLRCSPRSGDLSVYWYQQSLDQGLQFLIQYYNGEERAKGNILERFSAQQFPDLHSELNLSSLELGDSALYFCASSFPGTGIYEQYFGPGTRLTVT.

Only a few counts were recorded for this clonotype. V usage is TRBV7-2 and J usage is TRBJ2-7; 11 bases line up with TRBD2. CDR3 size: 14 residues. The junction had 2 bases not matched to a gene; V was cut back by 5 bases and J by 2 bases. Per the germline V gene, CDR1 is SGHTA and CDR2 is FQGNSA. The CDR3 region is CASSLSGGAYEQYF. CDR3 bases: TGTGCCAGCAGCCTTAGCGGGGGGGCCTACGAGCAGTACTTC.

The rearrangement uses TRBV2 and TRBJ1-2; D might be TRBD1 (5 bases). Germline values: CDR1 SNHLY, CDR2 FYNNEI. The CDR3 consists of 15 residues. Trimming pared 1 base from V and 5 bases from J, leaving 14 bases between. The CDR3 sequence: CASSEGGGMSYGYTF. In nucleotides, the CDR3 is TGTGCCAGCAGTGAAGGGGGGGGGATGAGTTATGGCTACACCTTC.

This clonotype was detected ten times or more. The chain uses TRBV6-2 or TRBV6-3 and TRBJ1-2; no firm D call. This CDR3 spans 15 amino acids. Trimming removed 0 bases from V and 3 bases from J, with 11 bases in between. Germline V CDR1 and CDR2: MNHEY, SVGEGT. The CDR3 DNA is TGTGCCAGCAGTTACTCGGTCGGGTTCGACTATGGCTACACCTTC. This sequence encodes CASSYSVGFDYGYTF.

This clonotype occurred many times. The chain has TRBV24-1 and TRBJ1-1; D unresolved. The CDR3 totals 19 residues. Germline V gives CDR1 KGHDR, CDR2 SFDVKD. The V end was cut by 6 bases, the J end by 1 base, with 26 bases between. The CDR3 DNA is TGTGCCACCAGTCGGAATGGCGGTCCGGCGGATCGAAAGAACACTGAAGCTTTCTTT. It codes for CATSRNGGPADRKNTEAFF.

CDR3 sequence reads: CAISDPGQGGGYTF. CDR3 nucleotides: TGTGCCATCAGTGACCCGGGACAGGGGGGAGGCTACACCTTC. The V and J genes are TRBV10-3 and TRBJ1-2; 11 nucleotides align to TRBD1. CDR3 size: 14 residues. Germline-derived CDR1 and CDR2 are ENHRY and SYGVKD. The V and J ends lost 3 bases and 8 bases, in that order; junction bases with no gene match: 5.

This sequence joins TRBV11-1 and TRBJ2-1, with TRBD2 identical over 12 bases. The CDR3 has 18 amino acids. J gave up 1 base and V 6 bases, and 10 bases lay outside the gene matches. Germline CDR1 and CDR2: SGHAT and FQDESV (reference sequence). CDR3 DNA sequence: TGTGCCAGCAGGGGACTACTAGCGGGGGGATCGTCCTACAATGAGCAGTTCTTC. It yields the protein CASRGLLAGGSSYNEQFF.